This is a list of T cell receptor beta chains from one sample in a study of T-cell memory formation after mild COVID-19. In TCRdb, the 5' RACE reads were re-called with MiXCR into one record per CDR3 protein. The sample holds 470,000 or so distinct CDR3 sequences; approximately 25% are singletons and the top ten take under 15%. Sequenced sample: PBMCs or a T cell subset sorted from them (not recorded which). The receptors shown here come from an adult woman who had mild COVID-19 (a few samples of this study predate the infection). Cell type and time point are not known. Each CDR3 is given with its conserved first and last residue. A D gene is named only where the DNA matches it firmly. Not all rows give a size; the values are once, few, many and, for expanded clones, a class.

clone_size: few; j_call: TRBJ1-2; d_call: TRBD1; v_call: TRBV5-1; cdr3_nt: TGCGCCAGCAGCTTCACAACAGGGGCAAACTATGGCTACACCTTC; cdr3_aa: CASSFTTGANYGYTF
clone_size: -; j_call: TRBJ2-1; d_call: TRBD2; v_call: TRBV9; cdr3_nt: TGTGCCAGCAGCGTAGAAGGACGTCATCTAGCGGCGGACGATGAGCAGTTCTTC; cdr3_aa: CASSVEGRHLAADDEQFF
clone_size: once; j_call: TRBJ1-5; d_call: TRBD1; v_call: TRBV4-1; cdr3_nt: TGCGCCAGCAGCCAAGGACAGGGCTTAGGGCAGCCCCAGCATTTT; cdr3_aa: CASSQGQGLGQPQHF
clone_size: -; j_call: TRBJ1-5; d_call: -; v_call: TRBV12-3/TRBV12-4; cdr3_nt: TGTGCCAGCAGTCTTTGGGGGGGGTCGCGGGGGCCCCAGCATTTT; cdr3_aa: CASSLWGGSRGPQHF
clone_size: few; j_call: TRBJ2-7; d_call: -; v_call: TRBV12-2; cdr3_nt: TGTGCAAGTCGCAAATGGGGTACGAGACAGCCCCCAGAACCCTACGAGCAGTACTTC; cdr3_aa: CASRKWGTRQPPEPYEQYF
clone_size: few; j_call: TRBJ2-2; d_call: -; v_call: TRBV5-1; cdr3_nt: TGCGCCAGCAGCCCCCTAAGGGGAGCCACCGGGGAGCTGTTTTTT; cdr3_aa: CASSPLRGATGELFF
clone_size: many; j_call: TRBJ2-1; d_call: TRBD2; v_call: TRBV7-8; cdr3_nt: TGTGCCAGCAGCTTAGCCGGGACTACCACCTACAATGAGCAGTTCTTC; cdr3_aa: CASSLAGTTTYNEQFF
clone_size: -; j_call: TRBJ1-1; d_call: -; v_call: TRBV30; cdr3_nt: TGTGCCTGGAGTGCGCAAGTGAACACTGAAGCTTTCTTT; cdr3_aa: CAWSAQVNTEAFF
clone_size: -; j_call: TRBJ1-1; d_call: -; v_call: TRBV7-9; cdr3_nt: TGTGCCAGCAGCTCCCCTCCGCTAGGTCTCCTGAACACTGAAGCTTTCTTT; cdr3_aa: CASSSPPLGLLNTEAFF
clone_size: few; j_call: TRBJ2-3; d_call: -; v_call: TRBV18; cdr3_nt: TGTGCCAGCTCACCACCTGTGACGGGGGCGGGAGCAGATACGCAGTATTTT; cdr3_aa: CASSPPVTGAGADTQYF
clone_size: few; j_call: TRBJ2-2; d_call: TRBD2; v_call: TRBV5-1; cdr3_nt: TGCGCCAGCAGCTGGACTAGCGGGAGCGCCGGGGAGCTGTTTTTT; cdr3_aa: CASSWTSGSAGELFF
clone_size: -; j_call: TRBJ2-7; d_call: -; v_call: TRBV7-3; cdr3_nt: TGTGCCAGCAGCTCACCGGGACAAGCCTACGAGCAGTACTTC; cdr3_aa: CASSSPGQAYEQYF
clone_size: -; j_call: TRBJ1-1; d_call: -; v_call: TRBV20-1; cdr3_nt: TGCAGTGCACCTCTACAGGGAAGGTCCACTGAAGCTTTCTTT; cdr3_aa: CSAPLQGRSTEAFF
clone_size: once; j_call: TRBJ2-7; d_call: -; v_call: TRBV24-1; cdr3_nt: TGTGCCACCAGTGATTCCAGGCTAGGGGGACCCTACGAGCAGTACTTC; cdr3_aa: CATSDSRLGGPYEQYF
clone_size: -; j_call: TRBJ1-1; d_call: -; v_call: TRBV5-8; cdr3_nt: TGTGCCAGCAGTCGGAGGAACACTGAAGCTTTCTTT; cdr3_aa: CASSRRNTEAFF
clone_size: few; j_call: TRBJ1-4; d_call: -; v_call: TRBV5-1; cdr3_nt: TGCGCCAGCAGCCCCGCGGGGGTGCGGAATGAAAAACTGTTTTTT; cdr3_aa: CASSPAGVRNEKLFF
clone_size: -; j_call: TRBJ2-3; d_call: -; v_call: TRBV9; cdr3_nt: TGTGCCAGCAGCGGGGGGACGTCGACTAGCACAGATACGCAGTATTTT; cdr3_aa: CASSGGTSTSTDTQYF